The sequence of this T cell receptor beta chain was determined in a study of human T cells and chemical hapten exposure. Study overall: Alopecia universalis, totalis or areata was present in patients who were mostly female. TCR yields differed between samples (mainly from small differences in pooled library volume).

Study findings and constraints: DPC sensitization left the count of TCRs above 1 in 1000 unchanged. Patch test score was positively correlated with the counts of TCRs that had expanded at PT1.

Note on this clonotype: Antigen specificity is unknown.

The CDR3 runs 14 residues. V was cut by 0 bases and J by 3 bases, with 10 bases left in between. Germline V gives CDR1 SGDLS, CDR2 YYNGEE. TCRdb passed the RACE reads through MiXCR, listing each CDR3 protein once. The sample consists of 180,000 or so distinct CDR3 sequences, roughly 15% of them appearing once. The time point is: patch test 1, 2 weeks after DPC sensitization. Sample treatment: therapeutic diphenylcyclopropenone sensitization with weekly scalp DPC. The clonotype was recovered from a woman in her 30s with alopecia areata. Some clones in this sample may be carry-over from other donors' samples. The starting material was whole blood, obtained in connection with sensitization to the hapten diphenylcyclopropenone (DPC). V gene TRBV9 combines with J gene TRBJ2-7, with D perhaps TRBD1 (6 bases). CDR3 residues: CASSVGQGFYEQYF. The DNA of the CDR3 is TGTGCCAGCAGCGTAGGCCAGGGGTTCTACGAGCAGTACTTC.